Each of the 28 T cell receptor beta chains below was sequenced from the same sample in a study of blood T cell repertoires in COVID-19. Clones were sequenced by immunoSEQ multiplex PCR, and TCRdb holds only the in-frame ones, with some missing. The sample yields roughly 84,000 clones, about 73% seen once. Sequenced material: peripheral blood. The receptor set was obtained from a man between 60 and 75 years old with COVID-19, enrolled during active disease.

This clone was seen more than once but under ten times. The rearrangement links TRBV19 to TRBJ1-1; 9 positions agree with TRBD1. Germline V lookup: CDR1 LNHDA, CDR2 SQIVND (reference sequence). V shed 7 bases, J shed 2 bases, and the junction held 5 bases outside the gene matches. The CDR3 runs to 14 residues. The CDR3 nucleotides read TGTGCCAGTACTTACAGGGGGCTTAACACTGAAGCTTTCTTT. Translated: CASTYRGLNTEAFF.

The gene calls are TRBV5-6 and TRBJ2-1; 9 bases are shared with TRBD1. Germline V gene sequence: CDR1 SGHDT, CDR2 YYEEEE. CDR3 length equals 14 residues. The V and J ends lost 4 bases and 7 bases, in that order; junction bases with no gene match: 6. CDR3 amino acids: CASSPRDRENEQFF. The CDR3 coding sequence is TGTGCCAGCAGCCCCCGGGACAGGGAAAATGAGCAGTTCTTC.

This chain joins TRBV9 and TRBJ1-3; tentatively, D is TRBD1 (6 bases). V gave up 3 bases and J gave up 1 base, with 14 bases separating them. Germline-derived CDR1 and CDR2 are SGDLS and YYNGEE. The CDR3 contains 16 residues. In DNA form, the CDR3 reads TGTGCCAGCAGCGCTACAGGGTGGGGGTCTGGAAACACCATATATTTT. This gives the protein CASSATGWGSGNTIYF.

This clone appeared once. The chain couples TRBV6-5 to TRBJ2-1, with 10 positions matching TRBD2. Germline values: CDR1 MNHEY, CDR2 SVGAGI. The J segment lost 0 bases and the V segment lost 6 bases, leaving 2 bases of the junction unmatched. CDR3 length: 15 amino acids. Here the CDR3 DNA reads TGTGCCAGCAGCCGGACTAGCGGCTCCTACAATGAGCAGTTCTTC. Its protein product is CASSRTSGSYNEQFF.

CDR3 bases: TGTGCCAGCGGATCTGACCGGGACAGGGGCTTCCCCGGCACAGATACGCAGTATTTT. Translated: CASGSDRDRGFPGTDTQYF. V gene TRBV21-1 combines with J gene TRBJ2-3; the listed D gene, TRBD1, was not tested against the DNA. TRBV21-1 is a pseudogene locus. The CDR3 sequence is 19 residues long.

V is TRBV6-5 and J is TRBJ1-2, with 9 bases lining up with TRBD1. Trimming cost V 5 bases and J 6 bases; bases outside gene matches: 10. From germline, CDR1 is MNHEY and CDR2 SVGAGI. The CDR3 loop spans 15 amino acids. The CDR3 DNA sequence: TGTGCCAGCAGTAAGCGGGACAGGGAGAGGGATGGCTACACCTTC. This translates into CASSKRDRERDGYTF.

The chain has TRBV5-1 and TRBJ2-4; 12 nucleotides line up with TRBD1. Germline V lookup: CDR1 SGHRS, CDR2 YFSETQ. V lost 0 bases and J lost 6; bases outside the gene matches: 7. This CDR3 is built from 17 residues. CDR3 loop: CASSLGLGTGGGNIQYF. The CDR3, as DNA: TGCGCCAGCAGCTTGGGGCTGGGGACAGGGGGCGGAAACATTCAGTACTTC.

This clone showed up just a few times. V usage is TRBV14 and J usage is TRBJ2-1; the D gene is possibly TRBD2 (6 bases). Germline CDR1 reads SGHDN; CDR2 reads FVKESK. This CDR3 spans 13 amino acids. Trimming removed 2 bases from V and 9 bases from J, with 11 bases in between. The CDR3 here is CASSQRGTPEQFF. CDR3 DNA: TGTGCCAGCAGCCAACGCGGGACCCCTGAGCAGTTCTTC.

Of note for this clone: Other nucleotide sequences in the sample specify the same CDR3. CDR3 sequence reads: CASSLASGAYEQYF. In DNA form, the CDR3 reads TGTGCCAGCAGCTTGGCTAGCGGGGCCTACGAGCAGTACTTC. The chain employs TRBV5-6 and TRBJ2-7, with 9 bases identical to TRBD2. This CDR3 comprises 14 residues. The J segment lost 2 bases and the V segment lost 0 bases, leaving 0 bases of the junction unmatched. Germline V gives CDR1 SGHDT, CDR2 YYEEEE.

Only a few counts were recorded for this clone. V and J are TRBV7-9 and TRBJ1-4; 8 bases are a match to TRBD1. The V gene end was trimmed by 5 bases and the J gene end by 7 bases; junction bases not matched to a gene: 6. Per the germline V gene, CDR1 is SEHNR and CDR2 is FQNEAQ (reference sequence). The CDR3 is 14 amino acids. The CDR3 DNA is TGTGCCAGCAGCCCAGGACAGGGTCCTGAAAAACTGTTTTTT. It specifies CASSPGQGPEKLFF.

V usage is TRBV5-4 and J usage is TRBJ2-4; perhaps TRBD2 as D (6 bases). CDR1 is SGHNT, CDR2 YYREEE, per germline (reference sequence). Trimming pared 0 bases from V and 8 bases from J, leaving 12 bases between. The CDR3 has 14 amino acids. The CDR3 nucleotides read TGTGCCAGCAGCTTGGTGAAGGGAGGAGACATTCAGTACTTC. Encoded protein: CASSLVKGGDIQYF.

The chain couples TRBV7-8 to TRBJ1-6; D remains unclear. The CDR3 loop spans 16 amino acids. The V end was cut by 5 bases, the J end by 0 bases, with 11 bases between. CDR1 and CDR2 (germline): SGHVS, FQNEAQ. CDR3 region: CASSHDSISYNSPLHF. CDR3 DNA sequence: TGTGCCAGCAGCCACGACTCGATCTCCTATAATTCACCCCTCCACTTT.

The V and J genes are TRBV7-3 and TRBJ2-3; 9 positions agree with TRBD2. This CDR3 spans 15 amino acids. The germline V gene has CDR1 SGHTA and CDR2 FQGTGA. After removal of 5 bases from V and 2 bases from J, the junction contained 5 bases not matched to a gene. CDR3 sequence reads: CASSRAGGLTDTQYF. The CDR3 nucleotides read TGTGCCAGCAGCCGAGCGGGAGGACTCACAGATACGCAGTATTTT.

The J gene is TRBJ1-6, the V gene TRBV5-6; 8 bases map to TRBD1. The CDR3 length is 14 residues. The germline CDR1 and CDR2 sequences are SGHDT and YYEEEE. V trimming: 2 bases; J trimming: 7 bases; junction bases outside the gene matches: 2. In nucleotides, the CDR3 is TGTGCCAGCAGCTTCCCAGGGGGCAATTCACCCCTCCACTTT. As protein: CASSFPGGNSPLHF.

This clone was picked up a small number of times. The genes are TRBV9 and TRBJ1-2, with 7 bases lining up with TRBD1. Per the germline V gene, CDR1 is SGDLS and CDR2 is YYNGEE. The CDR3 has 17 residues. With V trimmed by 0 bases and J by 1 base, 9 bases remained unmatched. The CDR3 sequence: CASSVGDRAPFNYGYTF. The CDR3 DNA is TGTGCCAGCAGCGTAGGAGACAGGGCCCCATTTAACTATGGCTACACCTTC.

DNA for the CDR3: TGTGCCATCAGTGACCAGGGATCACTCTATGGCTACACCTTC. This translates into CAISDQGSLYGYTF. The chain is built from TRBV10-3 and TRBJ1-2; D may be TRBD1 (5 bases). The CDR3 has 14 residues. Germline assignment: CDR1 ENHRY and CDR2 SYGVKD. Trimming pared 3 bases from V and 4 bases from J, leaving 12 bases between.

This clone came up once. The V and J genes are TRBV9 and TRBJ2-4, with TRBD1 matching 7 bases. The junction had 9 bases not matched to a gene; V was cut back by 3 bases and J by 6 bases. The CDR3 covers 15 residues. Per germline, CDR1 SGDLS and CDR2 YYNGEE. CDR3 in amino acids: CASSAPGTDLNIQYF. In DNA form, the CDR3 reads TGTGCCAGCAGCGCCCCCGGGACAGACTTAAACATTCAGTACTTC.

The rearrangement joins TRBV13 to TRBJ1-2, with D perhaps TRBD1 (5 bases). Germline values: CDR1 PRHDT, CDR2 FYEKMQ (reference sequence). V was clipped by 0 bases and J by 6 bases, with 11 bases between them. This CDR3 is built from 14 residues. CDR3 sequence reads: CASSLGQGGDGYTF. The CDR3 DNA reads TGTGCCAGCAGCTTAGGGCAGGGCGGGGATGGCTACACCTTC.

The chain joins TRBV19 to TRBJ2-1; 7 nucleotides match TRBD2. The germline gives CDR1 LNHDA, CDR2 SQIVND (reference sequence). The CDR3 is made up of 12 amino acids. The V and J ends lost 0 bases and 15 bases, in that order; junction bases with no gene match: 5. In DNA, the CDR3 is TGTGCCAGTAGTATAGAATGGGAGGGTATGTTCTTC. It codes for CASSIEWEGMFF.

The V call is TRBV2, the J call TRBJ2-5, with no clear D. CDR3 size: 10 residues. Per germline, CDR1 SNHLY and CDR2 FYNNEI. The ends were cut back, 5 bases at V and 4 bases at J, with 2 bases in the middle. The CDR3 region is CASSRETQYF. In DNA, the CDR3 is TGTGCCAGCAGTCGAGAGACCCAGTACTTC.

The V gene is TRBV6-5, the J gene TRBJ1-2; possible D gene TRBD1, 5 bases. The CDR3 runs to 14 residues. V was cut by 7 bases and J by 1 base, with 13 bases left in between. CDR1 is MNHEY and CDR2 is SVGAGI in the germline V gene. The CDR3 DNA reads TGTGCCAGCACCCGAGACAGCTTTAACTATGGCTACACCTTC. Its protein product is CASTRDSFNYGYTF.

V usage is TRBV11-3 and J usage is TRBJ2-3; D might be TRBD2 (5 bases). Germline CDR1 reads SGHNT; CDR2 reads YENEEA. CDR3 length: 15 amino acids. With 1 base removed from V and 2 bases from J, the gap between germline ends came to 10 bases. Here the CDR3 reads CASSLGRAYTDTQYF. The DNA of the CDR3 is TGTGCCAGCAGCTTAGGGCGGGCTTACACAGATACGCAGTATTTT.

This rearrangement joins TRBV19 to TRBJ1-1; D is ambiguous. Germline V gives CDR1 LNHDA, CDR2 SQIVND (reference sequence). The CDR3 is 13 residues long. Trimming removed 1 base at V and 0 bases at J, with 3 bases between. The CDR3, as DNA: TGTGCCAGTAGTATAGTAGTGAACACTGAAGCTTTCTTT. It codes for CASSIVVNTEAFF.

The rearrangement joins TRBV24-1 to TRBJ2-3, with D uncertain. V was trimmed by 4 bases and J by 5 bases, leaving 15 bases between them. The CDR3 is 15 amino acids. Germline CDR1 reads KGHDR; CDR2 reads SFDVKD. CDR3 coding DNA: TGTGCCACCAGTGAACCCACTCCTCTTGGAGATACGCAGTATTTT. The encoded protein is CATSEPTPLGDTQYF.

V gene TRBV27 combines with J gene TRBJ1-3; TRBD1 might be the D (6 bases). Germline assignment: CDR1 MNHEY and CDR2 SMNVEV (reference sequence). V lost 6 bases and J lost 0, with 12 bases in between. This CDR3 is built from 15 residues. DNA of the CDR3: TGTGCCAGCAGCCCGCAGGGGAGCTCTGGAAACACCATATATTTT. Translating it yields CASSPQGSSGNTIYF.

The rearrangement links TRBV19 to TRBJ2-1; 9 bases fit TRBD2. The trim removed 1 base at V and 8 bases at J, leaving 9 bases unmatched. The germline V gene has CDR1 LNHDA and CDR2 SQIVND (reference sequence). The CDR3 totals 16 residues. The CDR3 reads CASSIGMRGGLDEQFF. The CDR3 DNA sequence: TGTGCCAGTAGTATAGGTATGCGGGGGGGCCTTGATGAGCAGTTCTTC.

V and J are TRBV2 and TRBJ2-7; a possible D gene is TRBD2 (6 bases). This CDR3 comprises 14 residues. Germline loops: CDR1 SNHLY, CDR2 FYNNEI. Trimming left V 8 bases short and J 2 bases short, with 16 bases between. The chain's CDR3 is CASVLREKTYEQYF. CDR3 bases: TGTGCCAGCGTCCTCCGGGAGAAAACCTACGAGCAGTACTTC. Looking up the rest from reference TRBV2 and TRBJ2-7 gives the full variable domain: EPEVTQTPSHQVTQMGQEVILRCVPISNHLYFYWYRQILGQKVEFLVSFYNNEISEKSEIFDDQFSVERPDGSNFTLKIRSTKLEDSAMYFCASVLREKTYEQYFGPGTRLTVT.

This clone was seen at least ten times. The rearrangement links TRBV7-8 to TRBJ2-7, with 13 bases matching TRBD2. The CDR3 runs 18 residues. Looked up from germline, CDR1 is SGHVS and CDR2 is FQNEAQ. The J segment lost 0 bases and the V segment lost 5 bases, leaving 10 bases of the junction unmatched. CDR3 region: CASSLRTSGGPNSYEQYF. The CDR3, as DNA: TGTGCCAGCAGCCTGAGGACTAGCGGGGGCCCAAACTCCTACGAGCAGTACTTC.